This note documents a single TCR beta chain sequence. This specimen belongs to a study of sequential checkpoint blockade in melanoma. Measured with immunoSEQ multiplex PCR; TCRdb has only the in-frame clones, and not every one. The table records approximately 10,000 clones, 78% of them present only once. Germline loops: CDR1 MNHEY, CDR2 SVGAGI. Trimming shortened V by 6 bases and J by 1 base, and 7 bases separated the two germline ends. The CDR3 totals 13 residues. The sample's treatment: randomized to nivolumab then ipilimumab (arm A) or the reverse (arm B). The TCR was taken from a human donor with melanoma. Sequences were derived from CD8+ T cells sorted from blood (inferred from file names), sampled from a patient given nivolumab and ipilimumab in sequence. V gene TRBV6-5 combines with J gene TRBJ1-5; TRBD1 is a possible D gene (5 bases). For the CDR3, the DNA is TGTGCCAGCAGCCGGGGGAGCAATCAGCCCCAGCATTTT. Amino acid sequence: CASSRGSNQPQHF.